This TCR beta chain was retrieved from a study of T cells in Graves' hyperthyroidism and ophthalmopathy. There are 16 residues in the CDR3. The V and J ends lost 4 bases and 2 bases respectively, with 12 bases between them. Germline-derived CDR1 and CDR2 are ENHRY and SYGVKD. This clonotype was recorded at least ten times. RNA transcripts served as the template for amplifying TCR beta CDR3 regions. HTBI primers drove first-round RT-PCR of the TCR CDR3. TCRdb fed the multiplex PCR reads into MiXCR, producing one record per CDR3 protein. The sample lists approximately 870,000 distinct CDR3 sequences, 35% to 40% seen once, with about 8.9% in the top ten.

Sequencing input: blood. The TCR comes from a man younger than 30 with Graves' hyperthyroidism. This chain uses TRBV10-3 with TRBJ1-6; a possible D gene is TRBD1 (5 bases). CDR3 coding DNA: TGTGCCATCAGTGGTTCGGGGGACCCCTATAATTCACCCCTCCACTTT. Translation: CAISGSGDPYNSPLHF.